The 30 T cell receptor beta chains below come from one sample, sequenced in a study of cytomegalovirus exposure and HLA in healthy donors. PCR was performed using 60 Vbeta and 13 Jbeta primers. The table came from immunoSEQ multiplex PCR; TCRdb's copy has only in-frame clones and leaves some out. In the table there are about 110,000 clones, around 78% of which are singletons. Sample: PBMCs. These TCRs come from a woman in her twenties or thirties in good health and CMV-seronegative.

The chain links TRBV7-2 to TRBJ2-2; 7 bases fit TRBD2. Germline CDR1 SGHTA, CDR2 FQGNSA. The CDR3 loop spans 16 amino acids. V was pared by 5 bases and J by 5 bases, with 11 bases of the junction left unmatched. CDR3 bases: TGTGCCAGCAGCCCGCAGGCCGGGGGGAAGACCGGGGAGCTGTTTTTT. Translating gives CASSPQAGGKTGELFF.

The chain is built from TRBV7-7 and TRBJ2-1, with 12 bases identical to TRBD2. Germline V gene data show CDR1 as SSHAT and CDR2 as FNYEAQ (reference sequence). The CDR3 has 15 residues. After removal of 3 bases from V and 7 bases from J, the junction contained 4 bases not matched to a gene. The CDR3 DNA reads as TGTGCCAGCAGCTTCGGACTAGCGGGGCCTAATGAGCAGTTCTTC. Residues: CASSFGLAGPNEQFF.

The CDR3 sequence: CASSEGGYKETQYF. The CDR3 DNA reads as TGTGCCAGCAGCGAGGGGGGGTACAAGGAGACCCAGTACTTC. This rearrangement joins TRBV9 to TRBJ2-5; TRBD2 might be the D (7 bases). V was cut by 3 bases and J by 5 bases, with 14 bases left in between. Germline V CDR1 and CDR2: SGDLS, YYNGEE. The length of the CDR3 is 14 residues.

The rearrangement joins TRBV25-1 to TRBJ1-2; 7 bases match TRBD1. Germline V gene sequence: CDR1 MGHDK, CDR2 SYGVNS. J gave up 7 bases and V 2 bases, and 7 bases lay outside the gene matches. CDR3 length equals 14 residues. The CDR3 here is CASSEPDRDTGYTF. In nucleotides, the CDR3 is TGTGCCAGCAGTGAACCAGACAGGGATACTGGCTACACCTTC.

CDR3 bases: TGTGCCAGCAGCTCGGGACACCCCTACGAGCAGTACTTC. This translates into CASSSGHPYEQYF. The V and J genes are TRBV7-2 and TRBJ2-7; perhaps TRBD1 as D (6 bases). The CDR3 has 13 amino acids. Germline assignment: CDR1 SGHTA and CDR2 FQGNSA. Trimming removed 4 bases at V and 2 bases at J, with 9 bases between. Full variable domain (rest looked up from reference TRBV7-2 and TRBJ2-7): GAGVSQSPSNKVTEKGKDVELRCDPISGHTALYWYRQSLGQGLEFLIYFQGNSAPDKSGLPSDRFSAERTGGSVSTLTIQRTQQEDSAVYLCASSSGHPYEQYFGPGTRLTVT.

The DNA of the CDR3 is TGTGCCAGCAGCCTACAGGGTGAGACCACTGAAGCTTTCTTT. It yields the protein CASSLQGETTEAFF. V usage is TRBV27 and J usage is TRBJ1-1; weak D call: TRBD1 (6 bases). Trimming shortened V by 6 bases and J by 4 bases, and 15 bases separated the two germline ends. The CDR3 has 14 residues. The germline V gene encodes CDR1 MNHEY and CDR2 SMNVEV (reference sequence).

The chain couples TRBV7-2 to TRBJ2-7; D is unclear. Per the germline V gene, CDR1 is SGHTA and CDR2 is FQGNSA. The V end lost 3 bases, the J end lost 3 bases, and 15 bases lay between the germline ends. This CDR3 spans 15 amino acids. CDR3 residues: CASSFSRSSSYEQYF. For the CDR3, the DNA is TGTGCCAGCAGCTTTAGCCGGAGTAGTAGCTACGAGCAGTACTTC.

The chain joins TRBV5-1 to TRBJ2-7; TRBD2 matches 13 bases. This CDR3 comprises 15 residues. With V trimmed by 4 bases and J by 3 bases, 4 bases remained unmatched. Germline lookup yields CDR1 SGHRS and CDR2 YFSETQ. CDR3 DNA: TGCGCCAGCAGCCTAGGGACTAGCGGGAACTACGAGCAGTACTTC. This codes for CASSLGTSGNYEQYF.

This CDR3 is CASSLWSLSGTGVSYEQYF. The CDR3 coding sequence is TGTGCCAGCAGCTTGTGGTCTTTGTCCGGGACAGGGGTCTCCTACGAGCAGTACTTC. The V call is TRBV7-9, the J call TRBJ2-7; 10 nucleotides align to TRBD1. This CDR3 spans 19 amino acids. Trimming took 3 bases from V and 0 from J; bases not matched to a gene: 14. Germline V CDR1 and CDR2: SEHNR, FQNEAQ (reference sequence).

The chain recombines TRBV16 with TRBJ1-5; 9 bases map to TRBD1. The V segment lost 4 bases and the J segment 2 bases; nucleotides outside the gene matches: 9. This CDR3 comprises 17 residues. Germline CDR1 and CDR2: KGHSY and FQNENV. The CDR3, as DNA: TGTGCCAGCAGCCCTGGGACAGGGATAGACGGCAATCAGCCCCAGCATTTT. Residues: CASSPGTGIDGNQPQHF.

This clone was seen once. The CDR3 sequence is CASTKLAGLGQETQYF. The CDR3, as DNA: TGTGCCAGCACCAAACTAGCGGGATTGGGTCAAGAGACCCAGTACTTC. The J gene is TRBJ2-5, the V gene TRBV2; 10 bases line up with TRBD2. Germline V gene data show CDR1 as SNHLY and CDR2 as FYNNEI. With V trimmed by 7 bases and J by 2 bases, 10 bases remained unmatched. The CDR3 has 16 amino acids.

The chain uses TRBV11-3 and TRBJ2-3; no clear D gene. Germline lookup yields CDR1 SGHNT and CDR2 YENEEA. The length of the CDR3 is 13 residues. Trimming pared 3 bases from V and 6 bases from J, leaving 10 bases between. CDR3 amino acids: CASSFQWRDTQYF. The CDR3 DNA is TGTGCCAGCAGCTTTCAATGGCGGGATACGCAGTATTTT.

V gene TRBV30 combines with J gene TRBJ2-5; 12 bases map to TRBD2. From germline, CDR1 is GTSNPN and CDR2 SVGIG (reference sequence). Unmatched junction bases numbered 14, after V lost 5 bases and J lost 4 bases. The CDR3 consists of 17 residues. CDR3 in amino acids: CAWDGLAGPTSRETQYF. The CDR3, as DNA: TGTGCCTGGGACGGACTAGCGGGACCCACCTCCAGAGAGACCCAGTACTTC.

Here the CDR3 reads CASRSAGEAYEQYF. The CDR3 bases are TGTGCCAGCAGGTCAGCGGGAGAAGCCTACGAGCAGTACTTC. The chain joins TRBV5-6 to TRBJ2-7; TRBD2 agrees at 8 bases. V gave up 5 bases and J gave up 2 bases; unmatched junction bases: 6. Germline V CDR1 and CDR2: SGHDT, YYEEEE. This CDR3 contains 14 residues.

This sequence joins TRBV9 and TRBJ2-1; D gene unclear. V was pared by 2 bases and J by 10 bases, with 7 bases between. The CDR3 length is 11 residues. Germline lookup yields CDR1 SGDLS and CDR2 YYNGEE. Written as DNA, the CDR3 is TGTGCCAGCAGCGTCGGTCCGGAGCAGTTCTTC. This codes for CASSVGPEQFF.

A single count supports this clone. The V and J genes are TRBV7-6 and TRBJ2-7; D is possibly TRBD1 (6 bases). The CDR3 is made up of 13 amino acids. V was shortened by 5 bases and J by 4 bases, with 12 bases between the two germline ends. The germline CDR1 and CDR2 sequences are SGHVS and FNYEAQ. The chain's CDR3 is CASSKEQGYEQYF. The CDR3 DNA follows: TGTGCCAGCAGCAAAGAACAGGGTTACGAGCAGTACTTC. The full variable domain, completed using reference TRBV7-6 and TRBJ2-7, is GAGVSQSPRYKVTKRGQDVALRCDPISGHVSLYWYRQALGQGPEFLTYFNYEAQQDKSGLPNDRFSAERPEGSISTLTIQRTEQRDSAMYRCASSKEQGYEQYFGPGTRLTVT.

The rearrangement links TRBV9 to TRBJ2-7; 15 nucleotides match TRBD2. The V gene's germline CDR1 is SGDLS and CDR2 YYNGEE. The CDR3 loop spans 15 amino acids. The trim removed 2 bases at V and 4 bases at J, leaving 1 base unmatched. DNA for the CDR3: TGTGCCAGCAGCGTTGGGACTAGCGGGGGGTACGAGCAGTACTTC. Protein sequence: CASSVGTSGGYEQYF.

The V gene is TRBV6-1, the J gene TRBJ1-5; TRBD1 aligns across 8 bases. Germline assignment: CDR1 MNHNS and CDR2 SASEGT. V gave up 2 bases and J gave up 7 bases; unmatched junction bases: 7. The length of the CDR3 is 15 residues. The CDR3 loop is CASSELGQGVQPQHF. DNA for the CDR3: TGTGCCAGCAGTGAATTAGGACAGGGCGTCCAGCCCCAGCATTTT.

A single count supports this clone. Different DNA sequences within this sample yield the same CDR3. The chain combines TRBV6-5 with TRBJ1-3; the D is unclear. Germline CDR1 reads MNHEY; CDR2 reads SVGAGI. The CDR3 runs to 14 residues. Between the trimmed V and J ends, which lost 2 bases and 0 bases, there was a span of 5 bases. As DNA, the CDR3 is TGTGCCAGCAGTTACGGGAGCTCTGGAAACACCATATATTTT. Residues: CASSYGSSGNTIYF.

The chain recombines TRBV4-3 with TRBJ2-3, with TRBD2 as a possible D gene (7 bases). The germline gives CDR1 LGHNA, CDR2 YSLEER. The CDR3 totals 17 residues. The ends were cut back, 0 bases at V and 5 bases at J, with 18 bases in the middle. The CDR3 coding sequence is TGCGCCAGCAGCCAAGATGGCGCGGGAGAGGGGGTAGATACGCAGTATTTT. As protein: CASSQDGAGEGVDTQYF.

This chain uses TRBV29-1 with TRBJ1-2; 9 positions match TRBD1. This CDR3 has 13 amino acids. Germline loops: CDR1 SQVTM, CDR2 ANQGSEA. With 6 bases clipped from V and 8 bases from J, the junction kept 10 bases outside the gene matches. The CDR3 loop is CSVIGQGSWGYTF. The CDR3 coding sequence is TGCAGCGTCATAGGACAGGGGAGTTGGGGCTACACCTTC. Combining the CDR3 with reference TRBV29-1 and TRBJ1-2 gives the whole variable domain SAVISQKPSRDICQRGTSLTIQCQVDSQVTMMFWYRQQPGQSLTLIATANQGSEATYESGFVIDKFPISRPNLTFSTLTVSNMSPEDSSIYLCSVIGQGSWGYTFGSGTRLTVV.

The chain recombines TRBV13 with TRBJ2-3; 7 nucleotides match TRBD2. CDR3 length equals 14 residues. Per the germline V gene, CDR1 is PRHDT and CDR2 is FYEKMQ (reference sequence). V lost 6 bases and J lost 6; bases outside the gene matches: 9. This CDR3 reads CASRTWGGWDTQYF. The DNA for the CDR3 is TGTGCCAGCAGGACCTGGGGGGGATGGGATACGCAGTATTTT.

This clone was seen a few times. The J gene is TRBJ1-2, the V gene TRBV15; D is perhaps TRBD1 (5 bases). Per the germline V gene, CDR1 is LNHNV and CDR2 is YYDKDF (reference sequence). The V and J ends lost 0 bases and 7 bases respectively, with 15 bases between them. This CDR3 is 15 amino acids long. CDR3 region: CATSRDRGGYIGYTF. The CDR3 DNA sequence: TGTGCCACCAGCAGAGATCGCGGGGGGTATATTGGCTACACCTTC.

CDR3 protein: CASGLTRTDTQYF. CDR3 DNA: TGCGCCAGCGGCCTTACACGCACAGATACGCAGTATTTT. The chain recombines TRBV5-1 with TRBJ2-3; D is uncertain. The length of the CDR3 is 13 residues. The germline V gene encodes CDR1 SGHRS and CDR2 YFSETQ. V was shortened by 7 bases and J by 1 base, with 10 bases between the two germline ends.

The CDR3 here is CASSQDTSGMGDEQFF. CDR3 sequence (DNA): TGTGCCAGCAGCCAAGACACTAGCGGGATGGGCGATGAGCAGTTCTTC. V and J are TRBV4-2 and TRBJ2-1; 10 bases match TRBD2. The CDR3 runs 16 residues. The ends lost 0 bases at V and 8 bases at J; junction bases unmatched: 7. In germline, CDR1 is LGHNA, CDR2 YNFKEQ.

The CDR3 here is CASSFRGRHTANQPQHF. CDR3 in DNA: TGTGCCAGCAGCTTTAGGGGCCGTCACACGGCAAATCAGCCCCAGCATTTT. V usage is TRBV7-2 and J usage is TRBJ1-5, with D perhaps matching TRBD1 (5 bases). Per germline, CDR1 SGHTA and CDR2 FQGNSA. Trimming took 3 bases from V and 4 from J, leaving 19 bases between them. CDR3 length equals 17 residues.

The chain is built from TRBV7-8 and TRBJ1-2, with TRBD1 matching 7 bases. CDR1 is SGHVS, CDR2 FQNEAQ, per germline. CDR3 length equals 15 residues. The V segment lost 0 bases and the J segment 0 bases; nucleotides outside the gene matches: 1. The CDR3 sequence is CASSLAGTANYGYTF. The DNA of the CDR3 is TGTGCCAGCAGCTTAGCAGGGACAGCTAACTATGGCTACACCTTC.

The chain has TRBV28 and TRBJ2-5; a possible D gene is TRBD1 (6 bases). Germline CDR1 is MDHEN and CDR2 is SYDVKM. Trimming stripped 6 bases from V and 2 bases from J, with 16 bases between. There are 15 residues in the CDR3. CDR3 amino acids: CASRPYRDLQETQYF. CDR3 DNA sequence: TGTGCCAGCAGACCTTACAGGGATCTTCAAGAGACCCAGTACTTC.

The rearrangement links TRBV4-2 to TRBJ2-2, with 10 nucleotides matching TRBD1. V dropped 2 bases and J dropped 6; count of bases not matched to a gene: 27. Germline V gene lookup returns CDR1 LGHNA and CDR2 YNFKEQ. The CDR3 covers 23 residues. The CDR3 sequence: CASSQPPEVISRLGQGRAGELFF. CDR3 nucleotides: TGTGCCAGCAGCCAACCTCCCGAGGTTATATCTCGATTGGGACAGGGGAGAGCCGGGGAGCTGTTTTTT.

The chain employs TRBV5-4 and TRBJ1-6, with D possibly being TRBD1 (6 bases). Trimming removed 0 bases at V and 10 bases at J, with 11 bases between. CDR3 length: 14 amino acids. The V gene's germline CDR1 is SGHNT and CDR2 YYREEE (reference sequence). The CDR3 DNA sequence: TGTGCCAGCAGCTTGGACAGGGTGGGGTCACCCCTCCACTTT. Translating gives CASSLDRVGSPLHF.